This T cell receptor (beta chain) is from a study of blood T cell repertoires in COVID-19. The sample holds one count of this clone. Assay: immunoSEQ multiplex PCR; the TCRdb copy retains only in-frame clones and omits some. The profile shows around 60,000 clones, just under 90% of them singletons. This CDR3 comprises 17 residues. V was clipped by 4 bases and J by 7 bases; unmatched bases: 12. The germline V gene has CDR1 KGHSH and CDR2 LQKENI. The sequencing input was peripheral blood. V is TRBV18 and J is TRBJ2-1; 11 nucleotides line up with TRBD2. The clonotype originates from a human donor with active COVID-19. The donor label of this sample is uncertain. DNA of the CDR3: TGTGCCAGCTCACTCATAGCGACTAGCGGGATCGTAAATGAGCAGTTCTTC. This translates into CASSLIATSGIVNEQFF. Full variable domain (missing parts from reference TRBV18 and TRBJ2-1): NAGVMQNPRHLVRRRGQEARLRCSPMKGHSHVYWYRQLPEEGLKFMVYLQKENIIDESGMPKERFSAEFPKEGPSILRIQQVVRGDSAAYFCASSLIATSGIVNEQFFGPGTRLTVL.